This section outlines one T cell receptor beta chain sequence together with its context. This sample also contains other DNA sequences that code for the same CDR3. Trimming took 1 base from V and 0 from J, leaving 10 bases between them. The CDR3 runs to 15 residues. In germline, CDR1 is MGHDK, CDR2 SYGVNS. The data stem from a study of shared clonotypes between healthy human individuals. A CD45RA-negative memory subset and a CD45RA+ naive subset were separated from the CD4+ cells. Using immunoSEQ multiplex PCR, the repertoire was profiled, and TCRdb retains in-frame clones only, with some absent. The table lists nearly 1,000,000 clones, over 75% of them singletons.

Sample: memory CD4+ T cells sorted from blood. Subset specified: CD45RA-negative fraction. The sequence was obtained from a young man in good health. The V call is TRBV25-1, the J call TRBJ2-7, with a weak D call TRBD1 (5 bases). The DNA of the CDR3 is TGTGCCAGCAGTGAATCAGGGAAGAGCTCCTACGAGCAGTACTTC. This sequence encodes CASSESGKSSYEQYF.